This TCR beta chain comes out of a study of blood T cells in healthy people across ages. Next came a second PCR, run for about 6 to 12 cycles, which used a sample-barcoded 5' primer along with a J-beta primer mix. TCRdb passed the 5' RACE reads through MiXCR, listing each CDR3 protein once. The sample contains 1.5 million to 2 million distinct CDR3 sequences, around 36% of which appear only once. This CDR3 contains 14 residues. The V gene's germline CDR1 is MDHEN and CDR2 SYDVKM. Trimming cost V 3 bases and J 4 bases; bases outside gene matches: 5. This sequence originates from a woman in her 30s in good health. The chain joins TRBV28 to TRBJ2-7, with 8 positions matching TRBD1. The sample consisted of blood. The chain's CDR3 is CASSFRDRWYEQYF. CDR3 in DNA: TGTGCCAGCAGTTTCCGGGACAGGTGGTACGAGCAGTACTTC. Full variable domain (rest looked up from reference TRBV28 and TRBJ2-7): DVKVTQSSRYLVKRTGEKVFLECVQDMDHENMFWYRQDPGLGLRLIYFSYDVKMKEKGDIPEGYSVSREKKERFSLILESASTNQTSMYLCASSFRDRWYEQYFGPGTRLTVT.